This TCR beta chain appears in the sequencing data of a study of early stage breast cancer tumors (dated by TCRdb to about 2017). Turning to the overall study: Of the roughly 17 invasive breast tumors, about a dozen were found to be estrogen receptor-positive, progesterone receptor-positive and HER2-negative. A total of 2,651,842 templates, representing 1,097,674 unique clonotypes, were detected across all samples. Of the roughly 12 ER+/PR+/HER2- tumors, eight were classified as invasive ductal carcinomas and four as invasive lobular carcinomas. A read coverage of roughly 10-fold per sample was achieved on average. Summary of the overall study and its limitations: Enriched TCRB sequences shared across patients were mostly commonly generated sequences, unlikely to play an important role in the tumor microenvironment. Repertoires from blood and normal breast were more alike than repertoires from blood and tumor, and in about 85% of the 16 patients, comparing each tissue with blood separated tumor from normal. Because the cohort was small, a breakdown by tumor subtype could not be done. Sequencing bulk genomic DNA from unsorted cells could not capture chain pairing or functional markers like CD4, CD8 and FOXP3. Approximately 2.5-fold higher T cell density and higher clonality were observed in tumors than in adjacent normal breast tissue.

On this clone: The clone's antigen remains unknown. Qualities for individual bases were not recorded, and no much larger clone is one base off.

Per the germline V gene (reference sequence), MNHEY is the CDR1 and SMNVEV is the CDR2. V is cut by 6 bases and J by 5 bases, and the space between the germline ends is 17 bases. Its CDR3 holds 15 amino acids, cysteine through phenylalanine. Of the read, only the CDR3 DNA is kept; its 45 bases are in frame from base 1. The study profiled bulk TCR beta-chain repertoires in matched peripheral blood, tumor and adjacent normal breast tissue taken from some 15 patients with early-stage breast cancer. Before surgery, whole blood (about 4.5-11 mL) was collected into EDTA tubes and processed within 2 hours. Ficoll-Paque centrifugation in SepMate-50 tubes was used to isolate peripheral blood mononuclear cells. PBMCs were cryopreserved in 90% FBS with roughly 10% DMSO in aliquots of about 1.9 to 4.5 million cells and stored in liquid nitrogen. The Qiagen AllPrep DNA/RNA Mini kit was used for genomic DNA extraction.

Each sample was amplified as two independent genomic DNA replicates: about 0.54 ug for blood and roughly 1.5 ug for tumor or normal breast. TCRB sequencing of genomic DNA was carried out with the ImmunoSeq Intro kit according to the manufacturer's instructions. Multiplex PCR was run for approximately 29 cycles using proprietary primers and spike-in control sequences for absolute quantification. Single-end 150-bp reads were used to sequence an 87-bp fragment covering the CDR3 and the flanking V and J genes. Each lane of an Illumina MiSeq using version 3.0 chemistry carried seven multiplexed samples, with two replicates per sample. Per the source publication's procedure: Raw data were processed with the vendor's proprietary pipeline, and both replicates were merged into a single result per sample. To define clonotypes, the study grouped productive rearrangements that shared the V-gene family, CDR3 amino acid sequence and J-gene segment. Clonality was computed as 1 minus the normalized Shannon entropy (Pielou evenness) of TCRB abundances. To estimate T cell density, the total number of templates was divided by the input cell count, which was inferred from how much DNA went in. Recon, run with its default parameters, was used to estimate overall repertoire diversity and clonality. A clonotype was considered tumor-enriched if its abundance in tumor exceeded 0.1% and was at least 32-fold higher than its abundance in normal breast. TCRdb stores this immuneACCESS table with in-frame sequences only. Part of the clones is absent; in the studies checked, under half of the shortfall reflects unresolved V genes, and no reason is known for the rest. That table gives V, J and clone size, and the DNA gave D and trimming. The sample records fewer than 75,000 clones, around 80% of which are singletons. Jointly, the top ten make up roughly 3.4% of the sample.

The chain is encoded by TRBV27 joined to TRBJ1-5; the D gene identity is not certain. The sequence was collected from a person aged 25 to 40 with breast cancer. Sequencing used blood. The CDR3: CASSPRPGGDQPQHF. The sequenced DNA: TGTGCCAGCAGCCCCAGACCCGGTGGGGATCAGCCCCAGCATTTT.